The next 27 T cell receptor beta chains were all read from a single sample in a study of blood T cell repertoires in COVID-19 (dated by TCRdb to 2020 to 2022). The method was the immunoSEQ multiplex PCR assay. The table comes from immuneACCESS by way of TCRdb, which keeps in-frame sequences with V and J called. Part of the clones is missing from these tables; in studies checked, under half for an unresolved V gene and the rest for unknown reasons. Across this sample there are about 350,000 clones, with more than 85% seen only once. Under 1.3% of the sample is in the top ten clones. What was sequenced was PBMCs or T cells enriched from blood (not recorded which). The source is a woman in her 30s who had recovered from COVID-19.

This chain uses TRBV11-2 with TRBJ1-1; a possible D gene is TRBD1 (5 bases). This CDR3 has 12 amino acids. Trimming shortened V by 11 bases and J by 0 bases, and 10 bases separated the two germline ends. Germline CDR1 and CDR2: SGHAT and FQNNGV. CDR3 loop: CASGAMNTEAFF. CDR3 in DNA: TGTGCCTCTGGGGCGATGAACACTGAAGCTTTCTTT.

The chain uses TRBV5-5 and TRBJ1-2; 7 positions agree with TRBD1. Trimming took 0 bases from V and 7 from J; bases not matched to a gene: 9. The germline V gene encodes CDR1 SGHKS and CDR2 YYEKEE (reference sequence). CDR3 length equals 15 residues. The CDR3 DNA is TGTGCCAGCAGCTTGGAAGGGGGCAAAGTGTCTGGCTACACCTTC. As protein: CASSLEGGKVSGYTF. Drawing the rest from reference TRBV5-5 and TRBJ1-2, the complete variable domain is DAGVTQSPTHLIKTRGQQVTLRCSPISGHKSVSWYQQVLGQGPQFIFQYYEKEERGRGNFPDRFSARQFPNYSSELNVNALLLGDSALYLCASSLEGGKVSGYTFGSGTRLTVV.

The CDR3 is CASRNRLAGDLYEQYF. The CDR3 bases are TGTGCCAGCAGAAATAGACTAGCGGGGGACCTCTACGAGCAGTACTTC. The rearrangement joins TRBV2 to TRBJ2-7; 12 bases fit TRBD2. V lost 6 bases and J lost 3; bases outside the gene matches: 9. This CDR3 spans 16 amino acids. The V gene's germline CDR1 is SNHLY and CDR2 FYNNEI.

The V and J genes are TRBV29-1 and TRBJ2-7; 8 bases match TRBD1. The V gene end was trimmed by 7 bases and the J gene end by 4 bases; junction bases not matched to a gene: 6. CDR3 size: 12 residues. CDR1 and CDR2 from the germline V gene are SQVTM and ANQGSEA. DNA of the CDR3: TGCAGCGCTTGGACAGGGAAATACGAGCAGTACTTC. It specifies CSAWTGKYEQYF.

This clone has more than one count but fewer than ten. The rearrangement uses TRBV5-1 and TRBJ2-7; 9 nucleotides line up with TRBD1. This CDR3 is 13 amino acids long. Germline assignment: CDR1 SGHRS and CDR2 YFSETQ. V shed 7 bases, J shed 4 bases, and the junction held 6 bases outside the gene matches. The CDR3 region is CASGGDRVYEQYF. The CDR3 DNA is TGCGCCAGCGGAGGGGACAGGGTTTACGAGCAGTACTTC.

The V gene is TRBV5-1, the J gene TRBJ2-6, with D perhaps matching TRBD1 (5 bases). From germline, CDR1 is SGHRS and CDR2 YFSETQ. The CDR3 extends over 22 amino acids. The ends were cut back, 0 bases at V and 0 bases at J, with 25 bases in the middle. CDR3 DNA: TGCGCCAGCAGCTTGGAAGGTTCGGCAGGGCGCACCCCTCTCTCTGGGGCCAACGTCCTGACTTTC. Translated, it gives CASSLEGSAGRTPLSGANVLTF.

The chain employs TRBV30 and TRBJ2-5; a weak D match, TRBD2 (5 bases). V lost 0 bases, J lost 5 bases, and 13 bases lay in between. CDR3 length: 14 amino acids. Germline V gene lookup returns CDR1 GTSNPN and CDR2 SVGIG (reference sequence). The CDR3 nucleotides are TGTGCCTGGAGTGTACGGGCCGGCGGGGAGACCCAGTACTTC. It translates to CAWSVRAGGETQYF.

V is TRBV10-2 and J is TRBJ2-1; TRBD2 agrees at 14 bases. The CDR3 consists of 16 residues. V gave up 6 bases and J gave up 7 bases; unmatched junction bases: 8. The germline V gene has CDR1 WSHSY and CDR2 SAAADI. The CDR3 DNA reads as TGCGCCAGCAGGATGGGACTAGCGGGGGTTATTAATGAGCAGTTCTTC. It translates to CASRMGLAGVINEQFF.

On this clone: Sequence at one end of the junction differs from germline and may be a read error. Different DNA sequences within this sample yield the same CDR3. CDR3 DNA sequence: TGCGCCAGCAGTTTGGGGTACCGAGCCTCTGGAAACACCATATATTTT. Its translation is CASSLGYRASGNTIYF. The chain carries TRBV5-1 and TRBJ1-3; the D is unclear. Germline CDR1 and CDR2: SGHRS and YFSETQ. This CDR3 region has 16 residues. Based on the CDR3 plus reference TRBV5-1 and TRBJ1-3, the full variable domain is KAGVTQTPRYLIKTRGQQVTLSCSPISGHRSVSWYQQTPGQGLQFLFEYFSETQRNKGNFPGRFSGRQFSNSRSEMNVSTLELGDSALYLCASSLGYRASGNTIYFGEGSWLTVV.

The V and J genes are TRBV5-8 and TRBJ1-1, with 7 positions matching TRBD1. Germline V gene lookup returns CDR1 SGHTS and CDR2 YDEGEE. The CDR3 totals 12 residues. V shed 4 bases and J 5 bases; nucleotides not matched to a gene: 2. The CDR3 DNA reads as TGTGCCAGCAGCCAGGGACAGACTGAAGCTTTCTTT. It codes for CASSQGQTEAFF.

This chain connects TRBV10-2 to TRBJ2-5; 9 nucleotides match TRBD2. This CDR3 spans 13 amino acids. Germline loops: CDR1 WSHSY, CDR2 SAAADI. Unmatched junction bases numbered 4, after V lost 9 bases and J lost 2 bases. DNA for the CDR3: TGCGCCAGTAGCGGGGGCCCACAAGAGACCCAGTACTTC. Protein product: CASSGGPQETQYF.

CDR3: CSVEKGSGTEAFF. CDR3 bases: TGCAGCGTTGAGAAGGGGTCGGGCACTGAAGCTTTCTTT. The genes are TRBV29-1 and TRBJ1-1, with a weak D call TRBD1 (5 bases). From germline, CDR1 is SQVTM and CDR2 ANQGSEA. With 3 bases removed from V and 4 bases from J, the gap between germline ends came to 12 bases. The CDR3 consists of 13 residues.

The rearrangement links TRBV6-5 to TRBJ2-7; D is perhaps TRBD1 (6 bases). The V end lost 5 bases, the J end lost 3 bases, and 14 bases lay between the germline ends. Germline V gene lookup returns CDR1 MNHEY and CDR2 SVGAGI. The CDR3 has 14 amino acids. The CDR3 nucleotides are TGTGCCAGCAGTCCACAGGGTAGGGGCTACGAGCAGTACTTC. Protein: CASSPQGRGYEQYF.

The chain carries TRBV21-1 and TRBJ2-5; TRBD2, the table's D call, was not compared with the DNA. TRBV21-1 is deemed a pseudogene. The CDR3 totals 16 residues. Written as DNA, the CDR3 is TGTGCCAGCAGCAAAGAGTCCTGGGAAGGAGGGGAGACCCAGTACTTC. Translated: CASSKESWEGGETQYF.

The genes are TRBV3-1 (or the pseudogene TRBV3-2) and TRBJ1-6; TRBD1 aligns across 9 bases. After removal of 1 base from V and 6 bases from J, the junction contained 4 bases not matched to a gene. CDR1 LGHDT and CDR2 YNNKEL come from the germline V gene (reference sequence). There are 16 residues in the CDR3. The DNA for the CDR3 is TGTGCCAGCAGCCAAGGCGGACAGGGGTTTAATTCACCCCTCCACTTT. This translates into CASSQGGQGFNSPLHF.

The chain couples TRBV19 to TRBJ1-2; 7 nucleotides line up with TRBD1. CDR1 LNHDA and CDR2 SQIVND come from the germline V gene (reference sequence). V lost 7 bases, J lost 0 bases, and 2 bases stayed unmatched. This CDR3 region has 13 residues. The CDR3 sequence: CASKTGPNYGYTF. DNA for the CDR3: TGTGCCAGTAAGACAGGGCCTAACTATGGCTACACCTTC.

This chain connects TRBV12-3 or TRBV12-4 to TRBJ2-7, with D unclear. This CDR3 contains 11 residues. V lost 4 bases to trimming and J lost 5 bases, with 6 bases between them. The CDR3 protein is CASSSQNEQYF. DNA of the CDR3: TGTGCCAGCAGTTCCCAGAACGAGCAGTACTTC.

The V and J genes are TRBV3-1 (or the pseudogene TRBV3-2) and TRBJ2-3, with 7 positions matching TRBD2. This CDR3 spans 16 amino acids. J lost 2 bases, V lost 0 bases, and 5 bases had no gene match. The germline V gene encodes CDR1 LGHDT and CDR2 YNNKEL (reference sequence). The CDR3: CASSQEARGITDTQYF. The CDR3 DNA reads as TGTGCCAGCAGCCAAGAGGCGCGGGGGATCACAGATACGCAGTATTTT.

In regard to this clone: The junction differs from germline at one of its ends, possibly a read error. This sequence joins TRBV14 and TRBJ1-6; D is ambiguous. Germline values: CDR1 SGHDN, CDR2 FVKESK. This CDR3 comprises 13 residues. Here the CDR3 DNA reads TGTGCCAGCAGCAAAGATCAGGTTTCACCCCTCCACTTT. This encodes CASSKDQVSPLHF. Full variable domain (rest looked up from reference TRBV14 and TRBJ1-6): EAGVTQFPSHSVIEKGQTVTLRCDPISGHDNLYWYRRVMGKEIKFLLHFVKESKQDESGMPNNRFLAERTGGTYSTLKVQPAELEDSGVYFCASSKDQVSPLHFGNGTRLTVT.

This clone occurred once. This sequence joins TRBV6-5 and TRBJ2-2; D is unclear. V lost 4 bases, J lost 3 bases, and 12 bases lay in between. Germline V gene data show CDR1 as MNHEY and CDR2 as SVGAGI. This CDR3 is 15 amino acids long. The CDR3 coding sequence is TGTGCCAGCAGTTTCCGGTCGAAATACACCGGGGAGCTGTTTTTT. It yields the protein CASSFRSKYTGELFF.

Only one count was recorded for this clone. The chain carries TRBV6-2 or TRBV6-3 and TRBJ2-5; D is possibly TRBD2 (7 bases). Between the trimmed V and J ends, which lost 2 bases and 4 bases, there was a span of 14 bases. CDR3 length: 15 residues. Germline CDR1 reads MNHEY; CDR2 reads SVGEGT. For the CDR3, the DNA is TGTGCCAGCAGTTACGGGTGGGGAGGGGGAGAGACCCAGTACTTC. Translating gives CASSYGWGGGETQYF.

This clone turned up a few times. The chain is built from TRBV4-2 and TRBJ1-2; possible D gene TRBD1, 5 bases. The CDR3 contains 14 residues. The V gene's germline CDR1 is LGHNA and CDR2 YNFKEQ. V dropped 3 bases and J dropped 7 bases, with 15 bases sitting between them. The CDR3 DNA sequence: TGTGCCAGCAGCCAGTCCACGGGGGGGAGTGGCTACACCTTC. Translation: CASSQSTGGSGYTF.

The rearrangement links TRBV27 to TRBJ2-7; a possible D gene is TRBD2 (5 bases). The V end lost 8 bases, the J end lost 0 bases, and 14 bases lay between the germline ends. The CDR3 runs to 14 residues. CDR1 is MNHEY and CDR2 is SMNVEV in the germline V gene (reference sequence). The CDR3 is CASRHGGRSYEQYF. The CDR3 DNA reads as TGTGCCAGCCGGCACGGCGGGCGCTCCTACGAGCAGTACTTC.

The genes are TRBV12-3 or TRBV12-4 and TRBJ1-2, with D hard to call. This CDR3 has 12 amino acids. Trimming removed 6 bases from V and 6 bases from J, with 11 bases in between. The CDR3 DNA reads as TGTGCCAGCAGCCCAGGCGCCCATGGCTACACCTTC. Translated, it gives CASSPGAHGYTF.

The DNA for the CDR3 is TGTGCCAGTAGTATCGGAGGGGACAGGGTCTATGGCTACACCTTC. Protein product: CASSIGGDRVYGYTF. The chain uses TRBV19 and TRBJ1-2, with TRBD1 identical over 9 bases. Germline CDR1 LNHDA, CDR2 SQIVND (reference sequence). J lost 4 bases, V lost 3 bases, and 6 bases had no gene match. The CDR3 totals 15 residues.

With respect to this clone: Different DNA sequences within this sample yield the same CDR3. The gene calls are TRBV7-9 and TRBJ2-7; TRBD1 matches 8 bases. V lost 4 bases, J lost 6 bases, and 2 bases stayed unmatched. CDR1 is SEHNR, CDR2 FQNEAQ, per germline (reference sequence). This CDR3 is built from 12 residues. The CDR3 coding sequence is TGTGCCAGCAGCTCCACAGGGGGCGAGCAGTACTTC. Its translation is CASSSTGGEQYF.

In the case of this clone: Other DNA sequences within the sample encode an identical CDR3. The DNA for the CDR3 is TGTGCCTGGAGTCGAGTCTCTGGAAACACCATATATTTT. Amino acid sequence: CAWSRVSGNTIYF. This rearrangement joins TRBV30 to TRBJ1-3, with no clear D. Germline lookup yields CDR1 GTSNPN and CDR2 SVGIG (reference sequence). V lost 2 bases and J 0 bases, leaving 5 bases between the germline ends. This CDR3 is built from 13 residues.